A selection of T cell receptor beta chains follows, all from one sample in a study of a mutant IDH1 vaccine in newly diagnosed glioma. The method was immunoSEQ multiplex PCR; TCRdb's version includes in-frame clones alone and lacks a portion of them. Of 59,000 or so clones detected, more than 85% appear once; the ten largest clones hold roughly 2.5%. Sequencing used PBMCs, obtained from a glioma patient treated with radiotherapy, temozolomide or both. Every receptor here comes from a man over 45 with glioma. CDR3s include the opening cysteine and the closing phenylalanine or tryptophan. The order of the fields is clone size, J gene, D gene, V gene, CDR3 protein, CDR3 DNA. A D gene is named only where the DNA matches it firmly. Not every row has a clone size; where given, it reads once, few, many or a size class.

size: once
J: TRBJ2-2
D: -
V: TRBV4-3
CDR3: CASSPRGQGTGELFF
DNA: TGCGCCAGCAGCCCCCGGGGTCAGGGGACCGGGGAGCTGTTTTTT

size: -
J: TRBJ2-5
D: -
V: TRBV9
CDR3: CASSVGLARGGETQYF
DNA: TGTGCCAGCAGCGTAGGGCTAGCCAGGGGAGGGGAGACCCAGTACTTC

size: -
J: TRBJ2-2
D: -
V: TRBV7-3
CDR3: CASSLGVDGELFF
DNA: TGTGCCAGCAGCTTGGGGGTTGACGGGGAGCTGTTTTTT

size: -
J: TRBJ1-2
D: -
V: TRBV6-1
CDR3: CASSIWAAANYGYTF
DNA: TGTGCCAGCAGTATTTGGGCAGCGGCTAACTATGGCTACACCTTC

size: once
J: TRBJ2-7
D: TRBD2
V: TRBV4-1
CDR3: CASSQLLAGLPLRPREQYF
DNA: TGCGCCAGCAGCCAACTCCTAGCGGGACTACCGCTTCGCCCGCGGGAGCAGTACTTC

size: -
J: TRBJ1-1
D: TRBD1
V: TRBV5-1
CDR3: CASSSGTGARGTEAFF
DNA: TGCGCCAGCAGCTCCGGGACAGGGGCCAGAGGGACTGAAGCTTTCTTT

size: -
J: TRBJ2-3
D: TRBD1
V: TRBV7-9
CDR3: CASSLGTGGPDTQYF
DNA: TGTGCCAGCAGCTTAGGGACAGGTGGTCCGGATACGCAGTATTTT

size: -
J: TRBJ1-1
D: -
V: TRBV5-1
CDR3: CASSLYGGGFANTEAFF
DNA: TGCGCCAGCAGCTTGTACGGGGGAGGCTTTGCGAACACTGAAGCTTTCTTT

size: -
J: TRBJ2-7
D: TRBD1
V: TRBV28
CDR3: CASSPGTGLGEQYF
DNA: TGTGCCAGCAGTCCAGGGACAGGGCTTGGCGAGCAGTACTTC

size: few
J: TRBJ1-2
D: -
V: TRBV2
CDR3: CASKLWGDYGYTF
DNA: TGTGCCAGCAAGCTCTGGGGAGATTATGGCTACACCTTC

size: -
J: TRBJ2-7
D: -
V: TRBV28
CDR3: CASSPYSSEQYF
DNA: TGTGCCAGCAGTCCGTACAGTTCCGAGCAGTACTTC

size: -
J: TRBJ2-2
D: TRBD1
V: TRBV2
CDR3: CASEGQGAAGELFF
DNA: TGTGCCAGCGAGGGACAGGGGGCAGCCGGGGAGCTGTTTTTT

size: -
J: TRBJ2-7
D: TRBD2
V: TRBV7-2
CDR3: CASSLRAGTSGPQYF
DNA: TGTGCCAGCAGCTTAAGGGCCGGGACTAGCGGGCCGCAGTACTTC

size: -
J: TRBJ2-1
D: TRBD2
V: TRBV16
CDR3: CASSPGTSQYYNEQFF
DNA: TGTGCCAGCAGCCCGGGGACTAGTCAATACTACAATGAGCAGTTCTTC

size: -
J: TRBJ1-4
D: -
V: TRBV18
CDR3: CASSPREPNEKLFF
DNA: TGTGCCAGCTCACCGAGGGAACCTAATGAAAAACTGTTTTTT

size: -
J: TRBJ2-7
D: -
V: TRBV28
CDR3: CASSPGSQGIREQYF
DNA: TGTGCCAGCTCCCCCGGGTCCCAGGGGATTCGCGAGCAGTACTTC

size: -
J: TRBJ1-2
D: -
V: TRBV30
CDR3: CAWTERFSGYTF
DNA: TGTGCCTGGACAGAAAGATTCTCTGGCTACACCTTC

size: -
J: TRBJ2-7
D: TRBD1
V: TRBV2
CDR3: CASSETGGGEQYF
DNA: TGTGCCAGCAGCGAGACAGGGGGAGGCGAGCAGTACTTC

size: -
J: TRBJ1-2
D: -
V: TRBV9
CDR3: CASSSQGGGRAYGYTF
DNA: TGTGCCAGCAGCTCCCAAGGCGGGGGCAGAGCGTATGGCTACACCTTC

size: -
J: TRBJ2-1
D: -
V: TRBV5-1
CDR3: CASRAVLNEQFF
DNA: TGCGCCAGCAGGGCGGTCCTCAATGAGCAGTTCTTC

size: -
J: TRBJ2-5
D: -
V: TRBV18
CDR3: CASSRDLSPQETQYF
DNA: TGTGCCAGCTCGCGGGACCTCTCCCCCCAAGAGACCCAGTACTTC

size: -
J: TRBJ1-6
D: -
V: TRBV9
CDR3: CASSQAREVYNSPLHF
DNA: TGTGCCAGCAGCCAAGCTCGCGAGGTATATAATTCACCCCTCCACTTT

size: -
J: TRBJ2-7
D: -
V: TRBV30
CDR3: CAWSGRGVQDEQYF
DNA: TGTGCCTGGAGTGGACGGGGAGTTCAAGACGAGCAGTACTTC

size: -
J: TRBJ2-7
D: -
V: TRBV29-1
CDR3: CSVSAGTYEQYF
DNA: TGCAGCGTTAGCGCAGGGACCTACGAGCAGTACTTC

size: -
J: TRBJ2-7
D: -
V: TRBV5-1
CDR3: CASSPSGLSYEQYF
DNA: TGCGCCAGCAGCCCCTCCGGGTTATCGTACGAGCAGTACTTC

size: -
J: TRBJ1-1
D: -
V: TRBV5-1
CDR3: CASSLALGENTEAFF
DNA: TGCGCCAGCAGCTTGGCTTTAGGGGAGAACACTGAAGCTTTCTTT

size: -
J: TRBJ1-1
D: -
V: TRBV18
CDR3: CASSPSAGRIPGQRNTEAFF
DNA: TGTGCCAGCTCACCAAGTGCGGGGAGGATACCGGGACAAAGGAACACTGAAGCTTTCTTT

size: -
J: TRBJ2-1
D: -
V: TRBV4-2
CDR3: CASSQDRGGGHINEQFF
DNA: TGTGCCAGCAGCCAAGATCGAGGGGGGGGCCACATCAATGAGCAGTTCTTC

size: -
J: TRBJ2-4
D: TRBD2
V: TRBV7-3
CDR3: CASSDPPGGKNIQYF
DNA: TGTGCCAGCAGCGATCCTCCGGGAGGCAAAAACATTCAGTACTTC